Listed below are T cell receptor beta chains from one sample, sequenced in a study of T cells in Graves' hyperthyroidism and ophthalmopathy. MiXCR, run by TCRdb on the multiplex PCR reads, gives a single entry per CDR3 protein. The sample contains about 560,000 distinct CDR3 sequences, around 16% of which appear only once. Sequencing used blood. The receptors here all came from a woman aged 30 to 39 with Graves' hyperthyroidism. The CDR3 runs from the conserved cysteine through the conserved F or W.

V gene	CDR3 length	CDR3 protein
TRBV2	11	CASSELEPQYF
TRBV20-1	12	CSARLSTDTQYF
TRBV11-1	13	CASSRWMNTEAFF
TRBV6-1	15	CASSAGDRLNTEAFF
TRBV14	17	CASSQVTGLAGGAEQYF
TRBV19	13	CASPSAGGTEAFF
TRBV25-1	18	CASSEFGTGVSGANVLTF
TRBV7-3	14	CASSNTADRNEQFF
TRBV5-5	15	CASSLVGQGYNEQFF
TRBV7-8	18	CASSLAATSGSSYNEQFF
TRBV20-1	15	CSARSSGRSYNEQFF
TRBV6-5	14	CASSYDGSRTEAFF
TRBV5-1	16	CASRGQINLAKNIQYF
TRBV5-4	15	CASSVGEQRTYEQYF
TRBV30	11	CAWELAYEQYF
TRBV12-3/TRBV12-4	14	CASSVTGRNQPQHF
TRBV12-3/TRBV12-4	16	CASSPGGPPWNNEQFF
TRBV20-1	16	CSAIRTTDKGNQPQHF
TRBV18	14	CASSPYEGEGEQYF
TRBV13	15	CASSSSAGAYTEAFF
TRBV3-1	15	CASSQVPGGGQPQHF
TRBV6-1	13	CASTAGSDQPQHF
TRBV28	14	CASSLRTGAGEQYF
TRBV6-2/TRBV6-3	13	CASRGSEYNEQFF
TRBV12-3/TRBV12-4	18	CASSYAGTGGLSGNTIYF
TRBV11-1	15	CASSQFGTANYGYTF
TRBV12-3/TRBV12-4	14	CASSPGLDTGELFF
TRBV7-2	17	CASSLGRGLGRGDTQYF
TRBV5-1	16	CASSTKDREDDNEQFF